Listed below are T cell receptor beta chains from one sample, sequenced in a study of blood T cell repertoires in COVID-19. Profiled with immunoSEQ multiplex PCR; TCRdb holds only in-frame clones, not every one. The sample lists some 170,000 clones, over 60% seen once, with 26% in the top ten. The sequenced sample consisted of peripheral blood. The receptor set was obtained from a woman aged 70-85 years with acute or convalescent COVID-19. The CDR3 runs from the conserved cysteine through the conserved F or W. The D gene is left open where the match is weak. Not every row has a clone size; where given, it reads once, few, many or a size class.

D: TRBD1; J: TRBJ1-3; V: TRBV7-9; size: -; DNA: TGTGCCAGCAGGTCAGGGGGCTCTGGAAACACCATATATTTT; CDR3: CASRSGGSGNTIYF
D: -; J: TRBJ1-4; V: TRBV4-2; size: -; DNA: TGTGCCAGCAGCCAAGTACAGGCAACAACTAATGAAAAACTGTTTTTT; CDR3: CASSQVQATTNEKLFF
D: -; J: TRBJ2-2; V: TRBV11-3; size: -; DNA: TGTGCCAGCAGCCTCAGGGGAGCGGACACCGGGGAGCTGTTTTTT; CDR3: CASSLRGADTGELFF
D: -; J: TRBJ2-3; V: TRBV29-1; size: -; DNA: TGCAGCGTTGAACGATCAAGCGGGCGTACAGATACGCAGTATTTT; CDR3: CSVERSSGRTDTQYF
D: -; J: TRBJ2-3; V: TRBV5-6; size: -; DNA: TGTGCCTGCCAAAAACCAGGCCACACAGATACGCAGTATTTT; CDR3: CACQKPGHTDTQYF
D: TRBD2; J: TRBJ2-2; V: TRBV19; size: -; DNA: TGTGCCAGTAAGGGAGCAGGGGTCGCACTTAGCGGGAGGACCGGGGAGCTGTTTTTT; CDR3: CASKGAGVALSGRTGELFF
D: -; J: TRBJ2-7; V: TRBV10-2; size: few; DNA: TGCGCCAGCAGTGGAGTATCCGGACAGATCCACGAGCAGTACTTC; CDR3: CASSGVSGQIHEQYF
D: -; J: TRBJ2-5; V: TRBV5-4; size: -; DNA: TGTGCCAGCAGGAGGGATCCCTACCCGGTCGCCCGGCAAGAGACCCAGTACTTC; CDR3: CASRRDPYPVARQETQYF
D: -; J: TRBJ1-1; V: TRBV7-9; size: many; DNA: TGTGCCAGCAGCTTAGGCAGGGGCTCGGAAGCTTTCTTT; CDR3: CASSLGRGSEAFF
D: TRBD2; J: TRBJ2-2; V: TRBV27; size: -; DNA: TGTGCCAGCAGTCCGGGTAATCCGGGAGGGTTCACCGGGGAGCTGTTTTTT; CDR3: CASSPGNPGGFTGELFF
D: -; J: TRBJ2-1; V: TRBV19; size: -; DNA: TGTGCCAGTAGTACGACAGCGAGCTCCTACAATGAGCAGTTCTTC; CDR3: CASSTTASSYNEQFF
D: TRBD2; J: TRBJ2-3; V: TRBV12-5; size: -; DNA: TGTGCTAGTGCGTTGGGACTAGCGGGAGGGGTAGACACAGATACGCAGTATTTT; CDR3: CASALGLAGGVDTDTQYF
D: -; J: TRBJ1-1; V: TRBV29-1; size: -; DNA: TGCAGCGTTGGACTATCTGGGGGAGGTGAAGCTTTCTTT; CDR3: CSVGLSGGGEAFF
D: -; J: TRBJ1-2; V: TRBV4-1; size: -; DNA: TGCGCCAGCAGCCAAGTACTAACAGGGAGCTATGGCTACACCTTC; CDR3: CASSQVLTGSYGYTF
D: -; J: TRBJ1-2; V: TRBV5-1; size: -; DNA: TGCGCCAGCAGCTTAGAGGTTACCAATGGCTACACCTTC; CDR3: CASSLEVTNGYTF
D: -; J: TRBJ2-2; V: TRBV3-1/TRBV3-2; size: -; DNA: TGTGCCAGCAGCCAAGATCTAAGGCGGCGGGACACCGGGGAGCTGTTTTTT; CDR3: CASSQDLRRRDTGELFF
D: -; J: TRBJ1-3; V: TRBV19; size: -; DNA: TGTGCCGGCCAGAGGTACACCATATATTTT; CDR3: CAGQRYTIYF
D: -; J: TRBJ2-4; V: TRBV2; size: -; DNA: TGTGCCAGCAGTGAAAACATAATAGCCAAAAACATTCAGTACTTC; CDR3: CASSENIIAKNIQYF
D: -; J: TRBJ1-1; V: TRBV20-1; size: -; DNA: TGCAGTGCTAGTCCCGGACAGTCTCCCACTGAAGCTTTCTTT; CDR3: CSASPGQSPTEAFF
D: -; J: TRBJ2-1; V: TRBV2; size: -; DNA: TGTGCCAGCAGCGTTACTTTTAGCTCCTACAATGAGCAGTTCTTC; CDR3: CASSVTFSSYNEQFF
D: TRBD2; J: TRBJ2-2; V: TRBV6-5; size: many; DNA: TGTGCCAGCAGGGGACTAGCGGAATCCGGGGAGCTGTTTTTT; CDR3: CASRGLAESGELFF
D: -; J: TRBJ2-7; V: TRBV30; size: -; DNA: TGTGCCTGGAGTGTTGACAGGTCTGAGGAGCAGTACTTC; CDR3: CAWSVDRSEEQYF
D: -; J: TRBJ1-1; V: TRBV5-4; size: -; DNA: TGTGCCAGCAGCTCAAGAAAAGGGGACACTGAAGCTTTCTTT; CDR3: CASSSRKGDTEAFF
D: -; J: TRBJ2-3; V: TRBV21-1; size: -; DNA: TGTGCCAGCAGCAAACCTTATTCGGACAGGATTGGTGCAGATACGCAGTATTTT; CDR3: CASSKPYSDRIGADTQYF
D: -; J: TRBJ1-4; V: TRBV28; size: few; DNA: TGTGCCAGCAGTTTAAACAGGGCAGCAACTAATGAAAAACTGTTTTTT; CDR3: CASSLNRAATNEKLFF
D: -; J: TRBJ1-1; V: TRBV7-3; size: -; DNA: TGTGCCAGCAGCCCCCAAGGGCAGGGCTACACTGAAGCTTTCTTT; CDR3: CASSPQGQGYTEAFF
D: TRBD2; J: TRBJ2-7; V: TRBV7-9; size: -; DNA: TGTGCCAGCAGCTTAGCCGCGGTTAGGCGGGAGGGCCGCTACGAGCAGTACTTC; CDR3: CASSLAAVRREGRYEQYF
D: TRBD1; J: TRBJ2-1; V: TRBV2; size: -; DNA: TGTGCCAGCCGCCGACAGGGGGCAGCCAACAATGAGCAGTTCTTC; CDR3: CASRRQGAANNEQFF
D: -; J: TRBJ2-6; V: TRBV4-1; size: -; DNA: TGCGCCAGCAGCCAAGGGCTCCGAGGGAACGGGGCCAACGTCCTGACTTTC; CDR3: CASSQGLRGNGANVLTF
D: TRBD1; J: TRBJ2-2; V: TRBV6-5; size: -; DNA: TGTGCCAGCAGCCAAACAGGGGGCAACACCGGGGAGCTGTTTTTT; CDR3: CASSQTGGNTGELFF
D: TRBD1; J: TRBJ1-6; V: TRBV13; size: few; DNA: TGTGCCAGCAGCTTAAAGGGGGCCGGGTCCTATAATTCACCCCTCCACTTT; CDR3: CASSLKGAGSYNSPLHF
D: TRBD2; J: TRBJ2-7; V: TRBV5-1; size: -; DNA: TGCGCCAGCAGCTCACGTGAAACTAGCGGTGGCCGGGGCGAGCAGTACTTC; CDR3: CASSSRETSGGRGEQYF
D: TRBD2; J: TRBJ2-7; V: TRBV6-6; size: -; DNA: TGTGCCAGCTGTCGACTAGCGGGAGGGGGTTATTACGAGCAGTACTTC; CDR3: CASCRLAGGGYYEQYF
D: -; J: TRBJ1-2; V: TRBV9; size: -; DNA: TGTGCCAGCAGCGTAGGAAGGGGTAACTATGGCTACACCTTC; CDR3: CASSVGRGNYGYTF
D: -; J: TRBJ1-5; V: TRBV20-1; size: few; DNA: TGCAGTGCTAGTCAGGGGCCTGATCAGCCCCAGCATTTT; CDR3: CSASQGPDQPQHF
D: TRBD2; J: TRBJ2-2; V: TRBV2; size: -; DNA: TGTGCCAGCAGTGCCACTAGCGGGCTCACCGGGGAGCTGTTTTTT; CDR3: CASSATSGLTGELFF